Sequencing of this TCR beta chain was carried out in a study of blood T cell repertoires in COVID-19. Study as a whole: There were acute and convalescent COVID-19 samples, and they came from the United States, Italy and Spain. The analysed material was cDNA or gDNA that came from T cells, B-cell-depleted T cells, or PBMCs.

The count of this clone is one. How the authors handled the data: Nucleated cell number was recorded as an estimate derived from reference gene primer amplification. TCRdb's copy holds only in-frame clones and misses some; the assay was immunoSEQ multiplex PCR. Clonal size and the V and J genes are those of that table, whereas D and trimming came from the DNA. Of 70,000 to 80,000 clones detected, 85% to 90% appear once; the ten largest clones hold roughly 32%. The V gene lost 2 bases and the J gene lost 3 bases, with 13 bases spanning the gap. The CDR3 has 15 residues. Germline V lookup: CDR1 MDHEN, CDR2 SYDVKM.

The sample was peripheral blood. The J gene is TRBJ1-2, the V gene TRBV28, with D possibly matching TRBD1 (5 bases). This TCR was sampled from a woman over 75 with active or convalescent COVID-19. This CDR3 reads CASSLAQGAYYGYTF. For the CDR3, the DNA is TGTGCCAGCAGTTTAGCGCAGGGCGCCTACTATGGCTACACCTTC.